Sequencing of this T cell receptor beta chain was carried out in a study of response to subunit inactivated influenza vaccine. Each CDR3 protein gets one entry after TCRdb re-called the RT-PCR reads with MiXCR. The sample holds more than 500,000 distinct CDR3 sequences, 11% seen once. These data also formed part of another study, on T cells expressing NK-cell markers. That source notes: 5'RACE template switching built TCR beta cDNA with unique molecular identifiers.

The TCR comes from a man aged 50-60 years who received an inactivated influenza vaccine. This sample comprised PBMCs from blood, obtained on the day of vaccination.

The CDR3 protein is CSATTGLGQPQHF. The DNA for the CDR3 is TGCAGTGCTACCACAGGGTTAGGTCAGCCCCAGCATTTT. The chain couples TRBV20-1 to TRBJ1-5, with TRBD1 as a possible D gene (6 bases). The V end lost 4 bases, the J end lost 6 bases, and 13 bases lay between the germline ends. CDR3 length: 13 residues. Germline lookup yields CDR1 DFQATT and CDR2 SNEGSKA (reference sequence).